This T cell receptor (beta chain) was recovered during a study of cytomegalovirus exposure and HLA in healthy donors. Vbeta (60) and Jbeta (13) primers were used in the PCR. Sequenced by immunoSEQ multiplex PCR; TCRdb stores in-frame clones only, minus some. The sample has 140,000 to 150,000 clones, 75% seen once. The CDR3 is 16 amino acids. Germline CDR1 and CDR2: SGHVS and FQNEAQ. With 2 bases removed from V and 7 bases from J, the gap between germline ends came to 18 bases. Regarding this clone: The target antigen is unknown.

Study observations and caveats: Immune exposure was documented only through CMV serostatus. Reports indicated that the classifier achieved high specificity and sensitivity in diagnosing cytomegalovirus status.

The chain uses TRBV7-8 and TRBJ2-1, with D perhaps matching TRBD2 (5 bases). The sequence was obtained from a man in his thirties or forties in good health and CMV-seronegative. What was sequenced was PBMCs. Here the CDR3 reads CASSLTLFSPGNEQFF. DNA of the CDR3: TGTGCCAGCAGCTTAACACTCTTCTCCCCGGGGAATGAGCAGTTCTTC.